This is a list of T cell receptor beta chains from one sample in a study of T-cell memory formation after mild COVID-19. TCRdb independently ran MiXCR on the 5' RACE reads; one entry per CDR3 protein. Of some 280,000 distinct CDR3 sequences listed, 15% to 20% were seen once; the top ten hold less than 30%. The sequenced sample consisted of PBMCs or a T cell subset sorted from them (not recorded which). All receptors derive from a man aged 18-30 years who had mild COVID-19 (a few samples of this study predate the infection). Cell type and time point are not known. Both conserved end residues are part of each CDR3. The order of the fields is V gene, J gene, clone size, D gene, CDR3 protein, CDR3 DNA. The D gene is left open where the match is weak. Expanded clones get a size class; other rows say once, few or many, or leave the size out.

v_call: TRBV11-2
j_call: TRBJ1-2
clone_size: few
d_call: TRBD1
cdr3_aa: CASSPYRGPNYGYTF
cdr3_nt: TGTGCCAGCAGCCCTTACAGGGGGCCTAACTATGGCTACACCTTC

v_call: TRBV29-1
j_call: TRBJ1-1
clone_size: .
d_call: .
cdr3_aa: CSVESTPNTEAFF
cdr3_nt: TGCAGCGTTGAGTCTACACCGAACACTGAAGCTTTCTTT

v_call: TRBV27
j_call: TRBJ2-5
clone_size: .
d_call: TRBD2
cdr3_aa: CASSLRRGGLKETQYF
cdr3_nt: TGTGCCAGCAGTTTACGTCGGGGGGGATTGAAAGAGACCCAGTACTTC

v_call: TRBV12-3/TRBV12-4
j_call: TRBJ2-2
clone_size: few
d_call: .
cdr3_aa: CASSQGSLNTGELFF
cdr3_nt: TGTGCCAGCAGCCAGGGGTCCCTGAACACCGGGGAGCTGTTTTTT

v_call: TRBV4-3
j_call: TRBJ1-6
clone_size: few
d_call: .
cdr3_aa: CASSQEFARQWPPLHF
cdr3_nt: TGCGCCAGCAGCCAAGAGTTCGCCCGACAGTGGCCACCCCTCCACTTT

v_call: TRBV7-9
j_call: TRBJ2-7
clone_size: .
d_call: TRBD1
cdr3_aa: CASSPLPGTGFPYEQYF
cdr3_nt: TGTGCCAGCAGCCCCTTGCCCGGGACAGGATTCCCCTACGAGCAGTACTTC

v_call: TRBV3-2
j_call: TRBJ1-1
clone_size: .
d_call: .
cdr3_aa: CASSPLGGAHTNTEAFF
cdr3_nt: TGTGCCAGCAGCCCTTTGGGGGGGGCCCATACGAACACTGAAGCTTTCTTT

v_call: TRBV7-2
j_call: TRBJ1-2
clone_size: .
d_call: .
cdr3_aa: CASSLESNARGYTF
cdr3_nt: TGTGCCAGCAGCTTAGAAAGCAACGCCCGTGGCTACACCTTC

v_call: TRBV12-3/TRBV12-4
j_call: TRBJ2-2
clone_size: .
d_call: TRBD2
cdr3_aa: CASGAGRVGELFF
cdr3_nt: TGTGCCAGCGGTGCGGGGAGGGTCGGGGAGCTGTTTTTT

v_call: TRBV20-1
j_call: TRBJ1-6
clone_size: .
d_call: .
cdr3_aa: CSASPYLGSYNSPLHF
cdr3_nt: TGCAGTGCTAGCCCCTACCTGGGCTCCTATAATTCACCCCTCCACTTT

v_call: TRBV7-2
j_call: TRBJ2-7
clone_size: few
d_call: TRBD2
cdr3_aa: CASRYSGGAYEQYF
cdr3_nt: TGTGCCAGCAGATATAGCGGGGGGGCTTACGAGCAGTACTTC

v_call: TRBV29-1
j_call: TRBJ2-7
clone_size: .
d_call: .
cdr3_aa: CSVAPLRGPYEQYF
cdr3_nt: TGCAGCGTGGCTCCCCTCAGGGGACCCTACGAGCAGTACTTC

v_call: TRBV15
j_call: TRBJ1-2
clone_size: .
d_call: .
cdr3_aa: CATSKGRLYGYTF
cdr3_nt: TGTGCCACCAGCAAGGGACGGCTCTATGGCTACACCTTC

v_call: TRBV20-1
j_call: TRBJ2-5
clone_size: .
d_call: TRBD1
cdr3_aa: CSAGTGTQETQYF
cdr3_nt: TGCAGTGCTGGGACAGGGACCCAAGAGACCCAGTACTTC

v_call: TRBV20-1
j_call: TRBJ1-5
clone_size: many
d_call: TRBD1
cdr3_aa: CSAAQGAGQPQHF
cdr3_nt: TGCAGTGCTGCACAGGGGGCTGGTCAGCCCCAGCATTTT

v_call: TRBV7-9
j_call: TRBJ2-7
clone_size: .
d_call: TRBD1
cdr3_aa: CASSRTGEHEQYF
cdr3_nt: TGTGCCAGCAGCCGAACAGGGGAACACGAGCAGTACTTC

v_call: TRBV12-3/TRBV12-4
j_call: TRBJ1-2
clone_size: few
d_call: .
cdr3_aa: CASTPRGPLYGYTF
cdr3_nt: TGTGCCAGCACCCCGAGAGGCCCACTTTATGGCTACACCTTC